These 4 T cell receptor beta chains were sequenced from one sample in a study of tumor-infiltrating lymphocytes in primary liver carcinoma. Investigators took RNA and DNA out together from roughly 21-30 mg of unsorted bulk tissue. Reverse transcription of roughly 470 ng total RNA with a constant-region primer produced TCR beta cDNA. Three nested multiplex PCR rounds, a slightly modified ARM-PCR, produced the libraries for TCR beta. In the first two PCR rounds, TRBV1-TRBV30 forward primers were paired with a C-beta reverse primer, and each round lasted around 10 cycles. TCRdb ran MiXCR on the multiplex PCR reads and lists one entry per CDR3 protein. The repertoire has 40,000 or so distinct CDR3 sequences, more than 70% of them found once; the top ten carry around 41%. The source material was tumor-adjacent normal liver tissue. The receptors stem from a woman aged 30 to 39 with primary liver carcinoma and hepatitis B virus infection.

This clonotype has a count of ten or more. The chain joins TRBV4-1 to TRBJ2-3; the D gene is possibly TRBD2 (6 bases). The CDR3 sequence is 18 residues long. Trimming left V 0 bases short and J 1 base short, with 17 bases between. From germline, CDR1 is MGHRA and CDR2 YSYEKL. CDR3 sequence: CASSQDLGGTPGTDTQYF. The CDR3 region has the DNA TGCGCCAGCAGCCAAGATCTGGGCGGGACCCCGGGCACAGATACGCAGTATTTT.

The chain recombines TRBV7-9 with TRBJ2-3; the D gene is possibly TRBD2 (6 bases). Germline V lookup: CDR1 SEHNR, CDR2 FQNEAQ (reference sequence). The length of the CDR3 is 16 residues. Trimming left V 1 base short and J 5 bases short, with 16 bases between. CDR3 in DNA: TGTGCCAGCAGCTTAGAAATGGGACTGCAAGAAGATACGCAGTATTTT. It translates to CASSLEMGLQEDTQYF.

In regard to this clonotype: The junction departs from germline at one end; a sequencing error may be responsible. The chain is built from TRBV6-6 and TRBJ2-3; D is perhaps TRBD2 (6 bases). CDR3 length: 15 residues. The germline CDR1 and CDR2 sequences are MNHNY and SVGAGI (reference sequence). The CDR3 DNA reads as TGTGTCAGCAGGCGACCTTGGACTAACACAGATACGCAATATTTT. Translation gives CVSRRPWTNTDTQYF.

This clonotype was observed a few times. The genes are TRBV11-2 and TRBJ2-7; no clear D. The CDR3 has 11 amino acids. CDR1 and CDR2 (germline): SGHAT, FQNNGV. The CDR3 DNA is TGTGCTGGCAGCCCAACATACGAGCAGTACTTC. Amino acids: CAGSPTYEQYF.